What follows describes a single TCR beta chain. The sample is drawn from a study of blood T cell repertoires in COVID-19. The data were produced by immunoSEQ multiplex PCR, yet TCRdb's version contains in-frame clones alone and is incomplete. This table holds more than 150,000 clones, 65% to 85% found once. The V gene's germline CDR1 is LGHDT and CDR2 YNNKEL (reference sequence). This CDR3 comprises 13 residues. Trimming took 3 bases from V and 6 from J, leaving 11 bases between them. The sequenced material came from peripheral blood. V usage is TRBV3-1 (or the pseudogene TRBV3-2) and J usage is TRBJ1-1; D not resolved. The receptor comes from a man aged 60 to 69 with active or convalescent COVID-19. Here the CDR3 reads CASSQGGKSEAFF. In DNA, the CDR3 is TGTGCCAGCAGCCAGGGAGGAAAGTCTGAAGCTTTCTTT.